Shown below are 10 T cell receptor beta chains from a single sample sequenced in a study of blood T cells in healthy people across ages. Then a second PCR, running roughly 7 to 12 cycles, was carried out with a sample-barcoded 5' primer and a J-beta primer mix. TCRdb analysed the 5' RACE reads with MiXCR anew, one entry per CDR3 protein. The table has more than 650,000 distinct CDR3 sequences, approximately 21% seen once. The sequenced sample consisted of blood. These receptors were obtained from a man aged 65 to 79 in good health.

This clonotype was counted a few times. This chain joins TRBV20-1 and TRBJ2-7, with D possibly TRBD1 on 6 matching bases. Germline CDR1 and CDR2: DFQATT and SNEGSKA (reference sequence). The CDR3 has 14 amino acids. The germline V and J ends were trimmed by 6 bases and 1 base, with 16 bases remaining between them. The CDR3: CSARTVVRSYEQYF. The CDR3 DNA is TGCAGTGCACGGACAGTAGTAAGGTCCTACGAGCAGTACTTC.

This clonotype was recorded a few times. This chain uses TRBV6-6 with TRBJ1-4; maybe TRBD1 (6 bases). The V gene lost 5 bases and the J gene lost 7 bases, with 17 bases spanning the gap. CDR1 is MNHNY and CDR2 is SVGAGI in the germline V gene (reference sequence). There are 15 residues in the CDR3. The CDR3 loop is CASSATGAQGEKLFF. As DNA, the CDR3 is TGTGCCAGCAGTGCGACAGGAGCACAGGGTGAAAAACTGTTTTTT.

This clonotype has a count of ten or more. The V call is TRBV15, the J call TRBJ2-7, with D possibly TRBD2 on 5 matching bases. Looked up from germline, CDR1 is LNHNV and CDR2 is YYDKDF (reference sequence). The CDR3 totals 16 residues. V was shortened by 8 bases and J by 6 bases, with 26 bases between the two germline ends. In DNA form, the CDR3 reads TGTGCCACCGAACACTACGGGGTTATTACTCGGGTCGAGCAGTACGTC. This codes for CATEHYGVITRVEQYV.

V usage is TRBV28 and J usage is TRBJ1-1; no reliable D call. The CDR3 sequence is 13 residues long. The germline V gene encodes CDR1 MDHEN and CDR2 SYDVKM. Trimming cost V 8 bases and J 5 bases, with 15 bases left between them. The CDR3 reads CASHYEYSTEAFF. CDR3 sequence (DNA): TGTGCCAGCCACTATGAGTATAGTACTGAAGCTTTCTTT.

The table lists this clonotype with a few counts. The chain is built from TRBV15 and TRBJ2-3; TRBD2 matches at 8 bases. The CDR3 has 15 residues. Germline lookup yields CDR1 LNHNV and CDR2 YYDKDF (reference sequence). V lost 5 bases to trimming and J lost 7 bases; unmatched junction nucleotides: 11. CDR3 region: CATSGGDLAGHTQYF. The CDR3 nucleotides are TGTGCCACCAGCGGGGGGGATCTAGCGGGCCATACGCAGTATTTT.

The table lists this clonotype with a few counts. V gene TRBV12-3 or TRBV12-4 combines with J gene TRBJ2-7; weak D call: TRBD2 (5 bases). The J call may be incorrect, as the DNA end agrees better with TRBJ2-1. CDR3 length: 14 amino acids. This CDR3 reads CASSLDSAYNEQFF. CDR3 nucleotides: TGTGCCAGCAGTTTGGACTCAGCTTACAATGAGCAGTTCTTC.

This clonotype was detected a few times. The J gene is TRBJ2-4, the V gene TRBV3-1; D perhaps matches TRBD2 (5 bases). Germline loops: CDR1 LGHDT, CDR2 YNNKEL (reference sequence). Trimming removed 2 bases at V and 7 bases at J, with 9 bases between. The CDR3 is 13 amino acids. This CDR3 is CASSQRSGNIQYF. The CDR3 coding sequence is TGTGCCAGCAGCCAACGTTCGGGGAACATTCAGTACTTC.

A word on this clonotype: One junction end does not reproduce the germline sequence, and a read error may be involved. The V and J genes are TRBV7-9 and TRBJ2-2, with 7 bases fitting TRBD2. Per germline, CDR1 SEHNR and CDR2 FQNEAQ (reference sequence). The length of the CDR3 is 16 residues. The CDR3 nucleotides are TGTGCCAGCAGCCGTATGGCGGGGGAGAACGCCGGGGAGCTGTTTTTT. Amino acids: CASSRMAGENAGELFF.

V is TRBV7-9 and J is TRBJ2-3; TRBD2 is a possible D gene (6 bases). The germline gives CDR1 SEHNR, CDR2 FQNEAQ (reference sequence). V lost 5 bases, J lost 0 bases, and 15 bases lay in between. CDR3 length: 16 amino acids. The CDR3 here is CASSPGTAPSTDTQYF. CDR3 nucleotide sequence: TGTGCCAGCAGCCCGGGGACTGCCCCTAGCACAGATACGCAGTATTTT.

This rearrangement joins TRBV11-3 to TRBJ1-3, with D unclear. This CDR3 region has 14 residues. Germline loops: CDR1 SGHNT, CDR2 YENEEA. Trimming shortened V by 5 bases and J by 3 bases, and 11 bases separated the two germline ends. CDR3 bases: TGTGCCAGCAGCCCGTTTCATTATGGAAACACCATATATTTT. Translation gives CASSPFHYGNTIYF.